This T cell receptor beta chain was profiled in a study of regulatory T cells in long-lasting Graves disease. Documented time point: newly diagnosed GD, antithyroid drugs for less than 3 months. Extracted RNA from PBMCs served as the source of the TCR library. The TCR beta library used iRepertoire HTBI primers with Arm-PCR amplification of CDR3. TCRdb recomputed calls from the multiplex PCR reads with MiXCR, one row per CDR3 protein. The profile covers about 460,000 distinct CDR3 sequences, with about 14% appearing a single time and 17% taken by the ten largest. This clonotype was counted at least ten times. The CDR3 has 14 residues. Germline-derived CDR1 and CDR2 are ENHRY and SYGVKD. The J segment lost 4 bases and the V segment lost 6 bases, leaving 5 bases of the junction unmatched. These records were also assigned to another study, of T cells in Graves' hyperthyroidism and ophthalmopathy.

The gene calls are TRBV10-3 and TRBJ1-1; 10 bases map to TRBD1. The sequence was obtained from a woman between 45 and 60 years old with Graves disease. The material was peripheral blood mononuclear cells (PBMCs), obtained at new diagnosis, from a patient treated with antithyroid drugs. The CDR3 sequence is CAIRGTGAATEAFF. The CDR3 DNA sequence: TGTGCCATCAGGGGGACAGGGGCGGCCACTGAAGCTTTCTTT.